The entry below describes one T cell receptor (beta chain). The data stem from a study of blood T cell repertoires in COVID-19. In the original workflow: Researchers report that nucleated cell counts were estimated from reference gene primer amplification. Some clones are missing from TCRdb's copy, which holds only in-frame ones; the method was immunoSEQ multiplex PCR. Clone size and V and J calls were adopted from that table, with D and trimming inferred from the DNA. The table includes about 40,000 clones, 80% to 90% detected once. Deletions cut 6 bases from V and 8 bases from J, with 10 bases between. The CDR3 is made up of 12 amino acids. Germline CDR1 is SNHLY and CDR2 is FYNNEI.

The TCR was taken from a man between 65 and 80 years old with active COVID-19. Sequenced material: peripheral blood. The V call is TRBV2, the J call TRBJ1-4, with a possible D match to TRBD1 (6 bases). In DNA, the CDR3 is TGTGCCAGCAGAGGGGGGGAAGAAAAACTGTTTTTT. Residues: CASRGGEEKLFF.